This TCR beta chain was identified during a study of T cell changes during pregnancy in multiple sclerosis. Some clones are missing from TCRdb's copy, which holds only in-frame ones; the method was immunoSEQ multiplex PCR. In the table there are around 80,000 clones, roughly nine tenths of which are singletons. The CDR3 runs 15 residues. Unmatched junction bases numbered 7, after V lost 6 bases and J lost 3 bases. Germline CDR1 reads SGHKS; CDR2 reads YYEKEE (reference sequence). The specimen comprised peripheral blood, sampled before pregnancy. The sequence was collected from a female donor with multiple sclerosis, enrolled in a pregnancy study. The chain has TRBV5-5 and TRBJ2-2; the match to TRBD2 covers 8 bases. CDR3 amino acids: CASTLGTSDTGELFF. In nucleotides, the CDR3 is TGTGCCAGCACCCTCGGGACTAGTGACACCGGGGAGCTGTTTTTT.